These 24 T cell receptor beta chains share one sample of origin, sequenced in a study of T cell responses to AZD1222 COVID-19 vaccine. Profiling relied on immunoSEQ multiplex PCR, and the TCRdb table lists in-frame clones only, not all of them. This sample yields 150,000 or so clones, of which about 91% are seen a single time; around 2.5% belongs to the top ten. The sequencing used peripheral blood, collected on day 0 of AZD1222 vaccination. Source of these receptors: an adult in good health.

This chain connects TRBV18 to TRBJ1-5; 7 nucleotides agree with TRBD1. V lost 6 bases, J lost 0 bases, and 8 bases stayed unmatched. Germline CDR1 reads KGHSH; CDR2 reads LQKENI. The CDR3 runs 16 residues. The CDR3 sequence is CASSRQGLGSNQPQHF. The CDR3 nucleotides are TGTGCCAGCTCGCGACAGGGTTTGGGTAGCAATCAGCCCCAGCATTTT.

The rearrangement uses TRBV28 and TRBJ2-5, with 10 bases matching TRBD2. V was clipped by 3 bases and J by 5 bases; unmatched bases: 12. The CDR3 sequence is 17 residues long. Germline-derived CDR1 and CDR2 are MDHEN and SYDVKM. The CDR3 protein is CASSFSFSGRALETQYF. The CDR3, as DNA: TGTGCCAGCAGTTTTAGTTTCAGCGGGAGGGCCCTGGAGACCCAGTACTTC.

This CDR3 is CASSPGSGAAYGYTF. As DNA, the CDR3 is TGTGCCAGCAGTCCCGGGTCGGGGGCTGCGTATGGCTACACCTTC. V and J are TRBV27 and TRBJ1-2; TRBD1 is a possible D gene (6 bases). The CDR3 has 15 residues. V was pared by 5 bases and J by 5 bases, with 18 bases between. Germline CDR1 MNHEY, CDR2 SMNVEV (reference sequence).

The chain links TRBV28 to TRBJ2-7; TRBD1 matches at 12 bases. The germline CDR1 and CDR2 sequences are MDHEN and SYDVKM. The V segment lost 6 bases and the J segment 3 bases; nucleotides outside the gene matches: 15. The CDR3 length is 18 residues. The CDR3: CASRGTGGLAGGDYEQYF. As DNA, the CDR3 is TGTGCCAGCAGGGGGACAGGGGGCCTGGCGGGAGGGGACTACGAGCAGTACTTC.

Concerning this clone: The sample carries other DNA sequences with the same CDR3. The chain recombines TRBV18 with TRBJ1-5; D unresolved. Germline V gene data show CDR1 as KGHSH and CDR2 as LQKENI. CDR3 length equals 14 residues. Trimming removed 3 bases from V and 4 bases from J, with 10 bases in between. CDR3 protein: CASSPETGNQPQHF. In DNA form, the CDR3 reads TGTGCCAGCTCACCGGAGACTGGGAATCAGCCCCAGCATTTT.

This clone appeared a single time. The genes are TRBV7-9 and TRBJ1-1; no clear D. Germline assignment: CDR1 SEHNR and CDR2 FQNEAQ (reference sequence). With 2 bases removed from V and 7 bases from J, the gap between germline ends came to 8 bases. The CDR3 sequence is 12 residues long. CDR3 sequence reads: CASSLMADEAFF. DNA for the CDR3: TGTGCCAGCAGCTTAATGGCAGATGAAGCTTTCTTT.

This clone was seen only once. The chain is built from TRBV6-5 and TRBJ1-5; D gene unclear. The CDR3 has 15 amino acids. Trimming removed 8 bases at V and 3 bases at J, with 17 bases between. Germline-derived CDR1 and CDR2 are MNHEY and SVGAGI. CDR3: CASSQIGGFNQPQHF. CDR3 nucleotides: TGTGCCAGCTCACAGATAGGTGGTTTCAATCAGCCCCAGCATTTT.

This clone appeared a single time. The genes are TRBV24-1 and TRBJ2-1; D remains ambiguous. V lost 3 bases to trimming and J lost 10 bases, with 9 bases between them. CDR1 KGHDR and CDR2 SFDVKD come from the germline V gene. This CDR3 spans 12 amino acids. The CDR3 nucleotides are TGTGCCACCAGTGATCCCTTACGCGAGCAGTTCTTC. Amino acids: CATSDPLREQFF.

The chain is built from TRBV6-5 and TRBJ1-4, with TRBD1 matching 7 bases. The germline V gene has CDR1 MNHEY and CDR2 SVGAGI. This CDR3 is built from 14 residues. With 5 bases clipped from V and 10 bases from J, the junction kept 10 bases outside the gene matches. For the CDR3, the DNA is TGTGCCAGCAGTCCCCAAGGGGGCGGGGGAAAACTGTTTTTT. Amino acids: CASSPQGGGGKLFF.

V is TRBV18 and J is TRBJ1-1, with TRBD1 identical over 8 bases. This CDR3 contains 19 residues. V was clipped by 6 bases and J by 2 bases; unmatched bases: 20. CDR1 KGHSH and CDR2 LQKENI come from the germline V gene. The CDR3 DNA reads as TGTGCCAGCTCCCGGTTTTTTTGGGACAGGTCGGCGGCAAACACTGAAGCTTTCTTT. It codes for CASSRFFWDRSAANTEAFF.

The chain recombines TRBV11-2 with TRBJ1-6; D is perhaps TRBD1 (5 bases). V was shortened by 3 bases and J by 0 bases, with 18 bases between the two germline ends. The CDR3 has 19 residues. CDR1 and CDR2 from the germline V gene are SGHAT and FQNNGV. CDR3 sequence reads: CASSFTDFKGPSYNSPLHF. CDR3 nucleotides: TGTGCCAGCAGCTTTACAGACTTCAAGGGGCCCTCCTATAATTCACCCCTCCACTTT. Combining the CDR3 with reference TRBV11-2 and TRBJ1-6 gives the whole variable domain EAGVAQSPRYKIIEKRQSVAFWCNPISGHATLYWYQQILGQGPKLLIQFQNNGVVDDSQLPKDRFSAERLKGVDSTLKIQPAKLEDSAVYLCASSFTDFKGPSYNSPLHFGNGTRLTVT.

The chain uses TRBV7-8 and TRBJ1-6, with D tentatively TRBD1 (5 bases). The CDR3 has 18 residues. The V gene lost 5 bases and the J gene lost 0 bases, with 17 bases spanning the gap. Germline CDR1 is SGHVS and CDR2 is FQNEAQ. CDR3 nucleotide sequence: TGTGCCAGCAGCCTCGCCGGGACGTTTAGCTCCTATAATTCACCCCTCCACTTT. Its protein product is CASSLAGTFSSYNSPLHF. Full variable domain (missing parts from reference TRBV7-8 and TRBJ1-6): GAGVSQSPRYKVAKRGQDVALRCDPISGHVSLFWYQQALGQGPEFLTYFQNEAQLDKSGLPSDRFFAERPEGSVSTLKIQRTQQEDSAVYLCASSLAGTFSSYNSPLHFGNGTRLTVT.

The chain's CDR3 is CASSHRGSYEQYF. In DNA form, the CDR3 reads TGCGCCAGCAGCCATCGGGGAAGCTACGAGCAGTACTTC. The chain has TRBV4-3 and TRBJ2-7, with a possible D match to TRBD2 (5 bases). The CDR3 spans 13 residues. V lost 3 bases and J lost 3, with 9 bases in between. Germline-derived CDR1 and CDR2 are LGHNA and YSLEER.

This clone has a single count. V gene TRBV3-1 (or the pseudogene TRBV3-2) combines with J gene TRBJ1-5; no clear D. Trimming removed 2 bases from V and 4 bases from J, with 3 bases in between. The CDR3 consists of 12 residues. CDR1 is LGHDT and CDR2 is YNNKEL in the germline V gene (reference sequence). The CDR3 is CASSQLNQPQHF. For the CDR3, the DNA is TGTGCCAGCAGCCAACTAAATCAGCCCCAGCATTTT.

The CDR3 nucleotides read TGTGCCACCAGTGATCGGGCGACAGGGAATCCCTACGAGCAGTACTTC. Translating it yields CATSDRATGNPYEQYF. V and J are TRBV24-1 and TRBJ2-7, with 7 bases aligning to TRBD1. The V gene end was trimmed by 3 bases and the J gene end by 2 bases; junction bases not matched to a gene: 9. Looked up from germline, CDR1 is KGHDR and CDR2 is SFDVKD. The CDR3 has 16 amino acids.

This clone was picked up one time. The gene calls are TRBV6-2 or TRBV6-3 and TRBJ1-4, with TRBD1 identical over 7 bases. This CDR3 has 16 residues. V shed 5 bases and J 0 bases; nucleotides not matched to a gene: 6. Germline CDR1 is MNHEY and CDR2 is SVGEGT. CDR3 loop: CASSHGTVATNEKLFF. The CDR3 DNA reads TGTGCCAGCAGTCACGGGACAGTCGCAACTAATGAAAAACTGTTTTTT.

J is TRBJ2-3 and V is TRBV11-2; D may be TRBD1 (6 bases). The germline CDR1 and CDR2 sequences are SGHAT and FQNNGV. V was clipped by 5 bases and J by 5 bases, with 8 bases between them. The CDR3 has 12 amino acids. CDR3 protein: CASSQDRDTQYF. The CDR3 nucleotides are TGTGCCAGCAGCCAGGACAGAGATACGCAGTATTTT.

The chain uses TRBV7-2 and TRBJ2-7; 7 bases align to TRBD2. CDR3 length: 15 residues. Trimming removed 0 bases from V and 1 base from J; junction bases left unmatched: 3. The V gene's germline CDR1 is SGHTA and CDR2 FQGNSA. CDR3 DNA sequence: TGTGCCAGCAGCTTAGCGGCTAGCGGATCCTACGAGCAGTACTTC. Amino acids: CASSLAASGSYEQYF.

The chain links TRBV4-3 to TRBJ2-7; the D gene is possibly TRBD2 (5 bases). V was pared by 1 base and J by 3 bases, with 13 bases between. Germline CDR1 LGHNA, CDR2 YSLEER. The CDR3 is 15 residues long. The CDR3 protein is CASSQGTAKVYEQYF. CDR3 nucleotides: TGCGCCAGCAGCCAAGGGACTGCCAAGGTCTACGAGCAGTACTTC.

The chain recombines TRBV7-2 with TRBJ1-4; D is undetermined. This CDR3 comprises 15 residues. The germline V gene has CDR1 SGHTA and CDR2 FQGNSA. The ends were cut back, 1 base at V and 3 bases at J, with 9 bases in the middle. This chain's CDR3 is CASSLGRVANEKLFF. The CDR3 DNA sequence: TGTGCCAGCAGCTTAGGTCGGGTGGCTAATGAAAAACTGTTTTTT.

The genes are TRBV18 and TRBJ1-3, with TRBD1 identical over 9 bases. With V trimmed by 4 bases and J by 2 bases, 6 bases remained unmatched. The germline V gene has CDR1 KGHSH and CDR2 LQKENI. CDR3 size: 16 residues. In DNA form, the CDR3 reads TGTGCCAGCTCACTGAACCGGGACAGGGCTGGAAACACCATATATTTT. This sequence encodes CASSLNRDRAGNTIYF.

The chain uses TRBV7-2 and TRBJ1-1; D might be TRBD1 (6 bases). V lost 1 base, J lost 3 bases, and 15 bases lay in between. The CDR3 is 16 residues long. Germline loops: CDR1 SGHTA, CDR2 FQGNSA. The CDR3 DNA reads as TGTGCCAGCAGCTTAGGGAAGGGGGTAAAGGACACTGAAGCTTTCTTT. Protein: CASSLGKGVKDTEAFF.

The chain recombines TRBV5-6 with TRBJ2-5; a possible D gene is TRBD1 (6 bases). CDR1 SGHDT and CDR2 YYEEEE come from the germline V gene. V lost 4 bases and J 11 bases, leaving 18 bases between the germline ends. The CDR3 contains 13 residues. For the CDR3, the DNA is TGTGCCAGCAGCACCAGGGACACCTTGTTTCAGTACTTC. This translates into CASSTRDTLFQYF.

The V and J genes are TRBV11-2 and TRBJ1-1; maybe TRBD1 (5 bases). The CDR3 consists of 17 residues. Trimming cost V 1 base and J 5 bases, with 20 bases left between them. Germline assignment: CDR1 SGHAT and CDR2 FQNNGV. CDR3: CASSLARAGGKWTEAFF. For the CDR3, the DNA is TGTGCCAGCAGCTTAGCTCGTGCGGGGGGTAAGTGGACTGAAGCTTTCTTT. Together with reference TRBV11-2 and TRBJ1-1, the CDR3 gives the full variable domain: EAGVAQSPRYKIIEKRQSVAFWCNPISGHATLYWYQQILGQGPKLLIQFQNNGVVDDSQLPKDRFSAERLKGVDSTLKIQPAKLEDSAVYLCASSLARAGGKWTEAFFGQGTRLTVV.